This T cell receptor beta chain stems from a study of shared clonotypes between healthy human individuals. The CDR3 is 16 amino acids. The germline V gene encodes CDR1 SGDLS and CDR2 YYNGEE. V was pared by 3 bases and J by 1 base, with 6 bases of the junction left unmatched. Produced via immunoSEQ multiplex PCR; TCRdb's table is partial and in-frame only. The sample shows 2 million to 2.5 million clones, just under 95% of them seen only once. This receptor was taken from a man aged 18 to 30 in good health. Some clones in this sample may be carry-over from other donors' samples. Specimen: naive CD4+ T cells from PBMCs. The subset here: CD45RA+ positively selected. V is TRBV9 and J is TRBJ2-2; 7 bases map to TRBD2. CDR3 DNA sequence: TGTGCCAGCAGCGACTACGGGAGGCTGAACACCGGGGAGCTGTTTTTT. It encodes CASSDYGRLNTGELFF. The full variable domain, in which reference TRBV9 and TRBJ2-2 provide the parts outside the CDR3, is DSGVTQTPKHLITATGQRVTLRCSPRSGDLSVYWYQQSLDQGLQFLIQYYNGEERAKGNILERFSAQQFPDLHSELNLSSLELGDSALYFCASSDYGRLNTGELFFGEGSRLTVL.